What follows are 17 T cell receptor beta chains derived from one specimen sequenced in a study of CD8+CD57+ T cells in acquired aplastic anemia. Flow cytometry had shown expanded CD8+CD57+ cells in the patients chosen for sequencing. Both TCR beta VDJ combination and CDR3 sequence profiling were carried out. Genomic DNA was the template for this profiling. A single record per CDR3 protein comes from TCRdb applying MiXCR to the reads. This table holds about 200,000 distinct CDR3 sequences, 55% to 65% found once. Sequencing was performed on sorted CD4+, CD8+, or CD8+CD57+ T cells (not recorded which) from PBMCs. The receptors here all came from a human donor with aplastic anemia.

This clonotype was observed a handful of times. This rearrangement joins TRBV2 to TRBJ2-7; 7 bases are a match to TRBD1. Per the germline V gene, CDR1 is SNHLY and CDR2 is FYNNEI. This CDR3 comprises 15 residues. The J segment lost 2 bases and the V segment lost 4 bases, leaving 8 bases of the junction unmatched. CDR3 in DNA: TGTGCCAGCAGTGGGGGACAGACTTCAACCTACGAGCAGTACTTC. Its translation is CASSGGQTSTYEQYF.

Concerning this clonotype itself: Relative to the germline gene, one junction end is altered; a read error may explain this. The rearrangement links TRBV7-2 to TRBJ2-7; 7 bases fit TRBD2. The germline V gene has CDR1 SGHTA and CDR2 FQGNSA. The CDR3 loop spans 15 amino acids. The CDR3 here is CASSLYTGGIYGQYF. Written as DNA, the CDR3 is TGTGCCAGCAGCTTATACACGGGGGGTATTTACGGGCAGTACTTC.

As for this clonotype: Because the CDR3 is missing its conserved closing phenylalanine or tryptophan, this is likely a read error. Because the CDR3's place on the DNA is in doubt, the DNA is left out and the CDR3 is given as listed by TCRdb. The genes are TRBV12-3 or TRBV12-4 and TRBJ2-7; the table's D call TRBD1 went unverified against the DNA. The CDR3 adds up to 12 amino acids, both ends counted. CDR3 residues: CASSLAQGAGYY.

The chain couples TRBV5-4 to TRBJ2-7; D gene unclear. The CDR3 loop spans 15 amino acids. Germline V gene sequence: CDR1 SGHNT, CDR2 YYREEE (reference sequence). V was trimmed by 3 bases and J by 5 bases, leaving 18 bases between them. In DNA, the CDR3 is TGTGCCAGCAGCTGGAGAGAGTCCGGTCAGGACGAGCAGTACTTC. Protein: CASSWRESGQDEQYF.

The J gene is TRBJ2-7, the V gene TRBV6-1; a possible D gene is TRBD2 (6 bases). Germline CDR1 MNHNS, CDR2 SASEGT. Trimming pared 4 bases from V and 9 bases from J, leaving 10 bases between. CDR3 size: 11 residues. In nucleotides, the CDR3 is TGTGCCAGCAGTGGCGGGACGTCGCAGTACTTC. Translation: CASSGGTSQYF.

The chain recombines TRBV2 with TRBJ2-5; D is undetermined. Trimming shortened V by 3 bases and J by 5 bases, and 4 bases separated the two germline ends. Germline V gene data show CDR1 as SNHLY and CDR2 as FYNNEI. This CDR3 is built from 11 residues. The DNA of the CDR3 is TGTGCCAGCAGTGACGGGGAGACCCAGTACTTC. This gives the protein CASSDGETQYF.

This clonotype occurred a few times. V usage is TRBV12-3 or TRBV12-4 and J usage is TRBJ2-5, with D possibly matching TRBD1 (5 bases). V dropped 6 bases and J dropped 3 bases, with 11 bases sitting between them. The CDR3 has 13 amino acids. The CDR3 DNA sequence: TGTGCCAGCAGCCCAACAGGTGAAGAGACCCAGTACTTC. Translated: CASSPTGEETQYF.

The chain employs TRBV19 and TRBJ2-3; 7 bases map to TRBD2. Germline lookup yields CDR1 LNHDA and CDR2 SQIVND (reference sequence). Losses at the gene ends were 5 bases for V and 0 bases for J; bases not matched to a gene: 5. The length of the CDR3 is 15 residues. CDR3 residues: CASSVLAASTDTQYF. The CDR3 DNA is TGTGCCAGTAGTGTCCTAGCGGCTAGCACAGATACGCAGTATTTT. Based on the CDR3 plus reference TRBV19 and TRBJ2-3, the full variable domain is DGGITQSPKYLFRKEGQNVTLSCEQNLNHDAMYWYRQDPGQGLRLIYYSQIVNDFQKGDIAEGYSVSREKKESFPLTVTSAQKNPTAFYLCASSVLAASTDTQYFGPGTRLTVL.

This chain joins TRBV15 and TRBJ1-1; possible D gene TRBD1, 5 bases. Trimming took 3 bases from V and 5 from J, leaving 13 bases between them. The germline gives CDR1 LNHNV, CDR2 YYDKDF (reference sequence). This CDR3 is 14 amino acids long. The CDR3 sequence is CATSSPGGNTEAFF. The CDR3 DNA reads TGTGCCACCAGCAGCCCTGGGGGGAATACTGAAGCTTTCTTT.

This clonotype was counted a single time. V usage is TRBV20-1 and J usage is TRBJ1-2; a possible D gene is TRBD1 (5 bases). V lost 3 bases to trimming and J lost 4 bases, with 12 bases between them. The CDR3 has 13 residues. Germline V gives CDR1 DFQATT, CDR2 SNEGSKA (reference sequence). CDR3 protein: CSASLGGIYGYTF. CDR3 sequence (DNA): TGCAGTGCTAGTTTGGGGGGAATCTATGGCTACACCTTC.

This chain joins TRBV19 and TRBJ1-2; D unclear. The V gene lost 3 bases and the J gene lost 8 bases, with 10 bases spanning the gap. This CDR3 is 12 amino acids long. Germline V gives CDR1 LNHDA, CDR2 SQIVND (reference sequence). CDR3 DNA sequence: TGTGCCAGTAGTATCTCCTTCTGGGGCTACACCTTC. Translating it yields CASSISFWGYTF.

The gene calls are TRBV20-1 and TRBJ2-5; 10 bases are shared with TRBD2. Germline CDR1 is DFQATT and CDR2 is SNEGSKA (reference sequence). The V segment lost 5 bases and the J segment 5 bases; nucleotides outside the gene matches: 8. The CDR3 totals 14 residues. The CDR3 nucleotides are TGCAGTGCTCCCTTACTAGCGGGACCGGAGACCCAGTACTTC. Translated, it gives CSAPLLAGPETQYF.

V is TRBV24-1 and J is TRBJ2-2; D may be TRBD2 (6 bases). This CDR3 has 14 residues. The V end lost 6 bases, the J end lost 3 bases, and 10 bases lay between the germline ends. Germline loops: CDR1 KGHDR, CDR2 SFDVKD. The CDR3: CATSKGLDTGELFF. The CDR3 nucleotides read TGTGCCACCAGTAAGGGACTCGACACCGGGGAGCTGTTTTTT.

V and J are TRBV20-1 and TRBJ2-1, with TRBD2 matching over 8 bases. J was trimmed by 3 bases and V by 3 bases; bases with no gene match: 7. Looked up from germline, CDR1 is DFQATT and CDR2 is SNEGSKA (reference sequence). The CDR3 extends over 15 amino acids. The DNA of the CDR3 is TGCAGTGCTAGCGGCCGGGAGGGGGACTACAATGAGCAGTTCTTC. The encoded protein is CSASGREGDYNEQFF.

The J gene is TRBJ2-2, the V gene TRBV9, with a possible D match to TRBD2 (5 bases). Looked up from germline, CDR1 is SGDLS and CDR2 is YYNGEE. V shed 0 bases and J shed 5 bases, with 8 bases lying between them. This CDR3 spans 14 amino acids. DNA for the CDR3: TGTGCCAGCAGCGTAGAGGCGGGTACCGGGGAGCTGTTTTTT. This encodes CASSVEAGTGELFF.

Details on this clonotype: One junction end does not reproduce the germline sequence, and a read error may be involved. This sequence joins TRBV5-1 and TRBJ2-2; D might be TRBD1 (6 bases). The CDR3 has 16 amino acids. Per the germline V gene, CDR1 is SGHRS and CDR2 is YFSETQ. In DNA, the CDR3 is TGCGCCGGCAGCTTGCAACAGGGAAGTACGTCCGGGGAGCTGTTTTTT. It translates to CAGSLQQGSTSGELFF. The full variable domain, completed using reference TRBV5-1 and TRBJ2-2, is KAGVTQTPRYLIKTRGQQVTLSCSPISGHRSVSWYQQTPGQGLQFLFEYFSETQRNKGNFPGRFSGRQFSNSRSEMNVSTLELGDSALYLCAGSLQQGSTSGELFFGEGSRLTVL.

The rearrangement links TRBV7-9 to TRBJ1-5; no reliable D call. With 1 base removed from V and 7 bases from J, the gap between germline ends came to 8 bases. CDR1 and CDR2 from the germline V gene are SEHNR and FQNEAQ (reference sequence). The CDR3 runs 13 residues. CDR3: CASSLGPGQPQHF. CDR3 coding DNA: TGTGCCAGCAGCTTAGGACCTGGGCAGCCCCAGCATTTT.